These T cell receptor beta chains were read from a single sample in a study of shared clonotypes between healthy human individuals. Data came from immunoSEQ multiplex PCR; TCRdb stores just in-frame clones and leaves some out. This sample yields 1.4 million or so clones, of which about 98.5% are seen a single time; under 0.45% belongs to the top ten. Material for sequencing was naive CD4+ T cells sorted from blood. The receptors were sampled from a man aged 25-40 years in good health. Each CDR3 is given without its conserved first and last residue.

V gene,J gene,CDR3 length,CDR3 protein
TRBV29-1,TRBJ2-6,12,SVGPSSGANVLT
TRBV5-4,TRBJ2-5,15,ASSPTRDRGRGETQY
TRBV7-8,TRBJ2-7,14,ASSLGGGTVAYEQY
TRBV20-1,TRBJ2-3,9,SARVTDTQY
TRBV18,TRBJ1-2,16,ASSAKPVYQDRGHGYT
TRBV25-1,TRBJ2-5,13,ASSASRQYQETQY
TRBV10-3,TRBJ2-2,12,ATQGPRESGELF
TRBV7-2,TRBJ1-5,13,ASSLGLPSNQPQH
TRBV5-5,TRBJ1-4,13,ASSLGTLGYEKLF
TRBV10-1,TRBJ2-7,11,ASSRTGFYEQY
TRBV6-1,TRBJ2-7,10,ASRGATYEQY
TRBV7-2,TRBJ2-7,10,ASSFTENEQY
TRBV9,TRBJ2-7,12,ASSPSGGSYEQY
TRBV14,TRBJ2-3,14,ASSQNRDLFTDTQY
TRBV23-1,TRBJ1-1,17,ASSRYTQGQKNYNTEAF
TRBV11-2,TRBJ2-5,12,ASSSQGVGETQY
TRBV27,TRBJ2-7,11,ASTASGPYEQY
TRBV18,TRBJ1-4,13,ASSTTGKSNEKLF
TRBV6-1,TRBJ2-7,12,ASRWDRGSYEQY
TRBV5-1,TRBJ2-2,13,ASSLIEGDTGELF
TRBV29-1,TRBJ2-7,10,SVEIRGHEQY
TRBV30,TRBJ2-7,11,AWSATGTSAQY
TRBV5-6,TRBJ2-3,13,ASSLWDRDTDTQY
TRBV4-1,TRBJ1-1,15,ASSRGTSSVMNTEAF
TRBV11-1,TRBJ2-1,13,ASSPDRDRGNEQF
TRBV7-9,TRBJ2-7,13,ASSLEASGPYKQY
TRBV7-9,TRBJ2-7,10,ASSLRAYEQY
TRBV7-2,TRBJ2-7,15,ASSLLFASGKDYEQY